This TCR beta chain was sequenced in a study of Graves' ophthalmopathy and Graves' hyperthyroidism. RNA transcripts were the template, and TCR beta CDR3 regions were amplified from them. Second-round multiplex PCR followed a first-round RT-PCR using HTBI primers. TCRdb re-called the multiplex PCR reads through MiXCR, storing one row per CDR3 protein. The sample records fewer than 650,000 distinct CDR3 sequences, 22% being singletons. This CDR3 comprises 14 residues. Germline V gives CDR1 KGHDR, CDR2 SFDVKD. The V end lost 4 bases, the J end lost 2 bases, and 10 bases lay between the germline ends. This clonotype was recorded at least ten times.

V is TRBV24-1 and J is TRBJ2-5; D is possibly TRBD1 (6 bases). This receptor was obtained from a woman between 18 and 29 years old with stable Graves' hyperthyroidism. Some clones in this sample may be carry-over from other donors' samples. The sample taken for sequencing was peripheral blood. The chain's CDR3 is CATSDPGQQETQYF. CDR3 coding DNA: TGTGCCACCAGTGACCCTGGACAGCAAGAGACCCAGTACTTC.